A single sample gave rise to the 20 T cell receptor beta chains below, sequenced in a study of regulatory T cells in long-lasting Graves disease (dated by TCRdb to about 2021). According to the study, the label for this sample's time point signals: newly diagnosed GD, antithyroid drugs for less than 3 months. For both TCR sequencing and RNA sequencing, RNA was extracted from PBMCs using TRIzol. Preparation of the library involved multiplex PCR. Sequencing was carried out with an Illumina HiSeq 4000. To build TCR beta libraries, CDR3 regions were amplified by Arm-PCR using iRepertoire HTBI primers. TCRdb reprocessed the public reads (quality trimming at Q25 with fastp, clone calling with MiXCR) and kept in-frame beta chains. Duplicate CDR3 protein sequences are folded into a single record with the most common DNA and genes. For this sample there are about 440,000 distinct CDR3 sequences; 15% appear just once. Jointly, the top ten make up around 17% of the sample.

This sample also belongs to another study, concerning T cells in Graves' hyperthyroidism and ophthalmopathy.

Source: peripheral blood mononuclear cells (PBMCs), taken at new diagnosis, from a patient treated with antithyroid drugs. The receptors were gathered from a woman younger than 45 with Graves disease. Donor details come from another sample of the same person, matched by shared clones.

This clonotype was seen ten or more times. The chain combines TRBV20-1 with TRBJ2-1, with D perhaps matching TRBD1 (6 bases). From germline, CDR1 is DFQATT and CDR2 SNEGSKA (reference sequence). V lost 2 bases to trimming and J lost 15 bases, with 14 bases between them. The CDR3 spans 11 residues. CDR3 bases: TGCAGTGCTAGACAGGGGACGACGGGGTTCTTC. Protein product: CSARQGTTGFF.

This clonotype was observed at least ten times. The V gene is TRBV5-1, the J gene TRBJ2-3, with 11 positions matching TRBD2. The V gene end was trimmed by 0 bases and the J gene end by 0 bases; junction bases not matched to a gene: 9. CDR1 SGHRS and CDR2 YFSETQ come from the germline V gene. The CDR3 sequence is 19 residues long. CDR3 sequence: CASSLGRLAGGPSTDTQYF. The CDR3 DNA is TGCGCCAGCAGCTTGGGTCGGCTAGCGGGAGGACCTAGCACAGATACGCAGTATTTT.

This clonotype was detected only a few times. The chain recombines TRBV6-5 with TRBJ1-4; 8 bases match TRBD1. The CDR3 is 14 amino acids. The trim removed 2 bases at V and 8 bases at J, leaving 4 bases unmatched. Germline loops: CDR1 MNHEY, CDR2 SVGAGI. The CDR3 region has the DNA TGTGCCAGCAGTTACACGGACAGGGAGGAAAAACTGTTTTTT. It translates to CASSYTDREEKLFF.

The V and J genes are TRBV24-1 and TRBJ2-3, with TRBD2 matching 9 bases. The CDR3 runs 17 residues. Trimming removed 0 bases from V and 1 base from J; junction bases left unmatched: 4. Germline V gene data show CDR1 as KGHDR and CDR2 as SFDVKD. The CDR3 spells CATSDLKTSGGTDTQYF. The CDR3 DNA sequence: TGTGCCACCAGTGATTTGAAGACTAGCGGAGGCACAGATACGCAGTATTTT.

This clonotype has at least ten counts. The genes are TRBV2 and TRBJ1-4; unclear D gene. The germline CDR1 and CDR2 sequences are SNHLY and FYNNEI. Trimming removed 7 bases from V and 2 bases from J, with 5 bases in between. CDR3 length: 12 amino acids. CDR3 sequence: CASKGTNEKLFF. The CDR3 DNA reads as TGTGCCAGCAAGGGTACTAATGAAAAACTGTTTTTT.

On this clonotype itself: A junction end diverges from the germline sequence, so it may reflect a read error. The rearrangement links TRBV5-6 to TRBJ2-3, with 12 bases fitting TRBD2. There are 18 residues in the CDR3. CDR1 SGHDT and CDR2 YYEEEE come from the germline V gene. The CDR3 reads CASSLVRKLAGGTDTQYF. CDR3 coding DNA: TGTGCCAGCAGCTTGGTACGAAAACTAGCGGGAGGAACAGATACGCAGTACTTT.

In regard to this clonotype: This may be a read error, as it is one base from a much larger clone. The rearrangement links TRBV11-1 to TRBJ2-5; no firm D call. CDR3 length equals 15 residues. The V gene lost 5 bases and the J gene lost 3 bases, with 16 bases spanning the gap. Looked up from germline, CDR1 is SGHAT and CDR2 is FQDESV (reference sequence). The CDR3 loop is CASSPDQGPKETQYF. Written as DNA, the CDR3 is TGTGCCAGCAGCCCAGATCAAGGACCTAAAGAGACCCAGTACTTC.

Ten or more counts support this clonotype. The CDR3 nucleotides read TGTGCCAGCATGCCCGTTATCGGGAGAGCACGAGATACGCAGTATTTT. It specifies CASMPVIGRARDTQYF. The chain employs TRBV27 and TRBJ2-3; the D gene is possibly TRBD2 (6 bases). The germline V and J ends were trimmed by 7 bases and 5 bases, with 22 bases remaining between them. The V gene's germline CDR1 is MNHEY and CDR2 SMNVEV (reference sequence). The CDR3 length is 16 residues.

Only a few counts were recorded for this clonotype. The chain couples TRBV5-6 to TRBJ2-1; 13 bases fit TRBD2. Germline V gene lookup returns CDR1 SGHDT and CDR2 YYEEEE. The CDR3 length is 17 residues. V trimming: 4 bases; J trimming: 6 bases; junction bases outside the gene matches: 10. CDR3 bases: TGTGCCAGCAGCACAGGGACTAGCGGGACATTTTTCAATGAGCAGTTCTTC. Amino acid sequence: CASSTGTSGTFFNEQFF.

The CDR3 nucleotides are TGTGCCAGCAGCTTGGGGGACCCGTATGGCTACACCTTC. Translation gives CASSLGDPYGYTF. This sequence joins TRBV5-8 and TRBJ1-2; D is possibly TRBD1 (5 bases). Germline V gene lookup returns CDR1 SGHTS and CDR2 YDEGEE. The CDR3 loop spans 13 amino acids. V was cut by 0 bases and J by 5 bases, with 8 bases left in between.

This clonotype was counted many times. V and J are TRBV14 and TRBJ1-2, with unresolved D. The germline V gene encodes CDR1 SGHDN and CDR2 FVKESK. The V gene lost 0 bases and the J gene lost 4 bases, with 12 bases spanning the gap. This CDR3 region has 15 residues. The CDR3 loop reads CASSQEGRNIYGYTF. The DNA for the CDR3 is TGTGCCAGCAGCCAAGAAGGACGGAACATCTATGGCTACACCTTC.

Ten or more counts support this clonotype. The CDR3 DNA sequence: TGCGCCAGCAGCTTGGATGGGGTGGCTGAAGCTTTCTTT. Its translation is CASSLDGVAEAFF. The rearrangement joins TRBV5-1 to TRBJ1-1; D remains ambiguous. This CDR3 comprises 13 residues. The ends were cut back, 0 bases at V and 6 bases at J, with 9 bases in the middle. Germline CDR1 SGHRS, CDR2 YFSETQ.

J is TRBJ2-1 and V is TRBV10-3; 9 nucleotides agree with TRBD1. This CDR3 region has 13 residues. The germline gives CDR1 ENHRY, CDR2 SYGVKD. Trimming at V came to 11 bases and at J to 9 bases, leaving 11 bases not matched to a gene. The CDR3 DNA is TGTGCCGGGGGGGACAGGGACGGAAGTGAGCAGTTCTTC. This gives the protein CAGGDRDGSEQFF.

This clonotype was picked up many times. The genes are TRBV2 and TRBJ2-5; D is unclear. The germline V gene encodes CDR1 SNHLY and CDR2 FYNNEI. V was shortened by 4 bases and J by 5 bases, with 8 bases between the two germline ends. This CDR3 is built from 12 residues. The DNA of the CDR3 is TGTGCCAGCAGTGGTCAGTGGGAGACCCAGTACTTC. It is translated as CASSGQWETQYF.

This clonotype was seen many times. The chain uses TRBV6-2 or TRBV6-3 and TRBJ2-1, with D perhaps matching TRBD2 (5 bases). In germline, CDR1 is MNHEY, CDR2 SVGEGT. Deletions cut 8 bases from V and 4 bases from J, with 15 bases between. The CDR3 runs 14 residues. Here the CDR3 DNA reads TGTGCCAGCGTTGGGGAGCAGGAGTACAATGAGCAGTTCTTC. Translation gives CASVGEQEYNEQFF.

There are many counts of this clonotype. In DNA, the CDR3 is TGTGCCAGCTCACCACGACGTCTAGGAGAGACCCAGTACTTC. This sequence encodes CASSPRRLGETQYF. The chain couples TRBV18 to TRBJ2-5; no clear D. Trimming removed 1 base from V and 4 bases from J, with 10 bases in between. CDR1 and CDR2 (germline): KGHSH, LQKENI. The CDR3 covers 14 residues.

In its sample, this clonotype was seen many times. The genes are TRBV5-1 and TRBJ2-7; D possibly uses TRBD1 or TRBD2 (5 bases each). The CDR3 has 14 amino acids. The germline V and J ends were trimmed by 4 bases and 1 base, with 12 bases remaining between them. The V gene's germline CDR1 is SGHRS and CDR2 YFSETQ. The CDR3: CASSGDGGSYEQYF. CDR3 in DNA: TGCGCCAGCAGCGGGGACGGAGGATCCTACGAGCAGTACTTC.

V is TRBV30 and J is TRBJ2-7; TRBD2 aligns across 14 bases. With V trimmed by 8 bases and J by 0 bases, 9 bases remained unmatched. Germline V gives CDR1 GTSNPN, CDR2 SVGIG (reference sequence). The CDR3 is 16 residues long. The CDR3 loop reads CASSPGLAGDSYEQYF. The CDR3 DNA sequence: TGTGCCAGCAGTCCGGGACTAGCGGGAGACTCCTACGAGCAGTACTTC. The complete variable domain, with remaining parts taken from reference TRBV30 and TRBJ2-7, reads SQTIHQWPATLVQPVGSPLSLECTVEGTSNPNLYWYRQAAGRGLQLLFYSVGIGQISSEVPQNLSASRPQDRQFILSSKKLLLSDSGFYLCASSPGLAGDSYEQYFGPGTRLTVT.

This clonotype was counted between two and nine times. The V call is TRBV18, the J call TRBJ2-7, with 9 bases identical to TRBD2. The V and J ends lost 4 bases and 2 bases, in that order; junction bases with no gene match: 3. Looked up from germline, CDR1 is KGHSH and CDR2 is LQKENI. The CDR3 length is 14 residues. Here the CDR3 reads CASSRASGTYEQYF. The CDR3 DNA follows: TGTGCCAGCTCACGGGCTAGCGGGACCTACGAGCAGTACTTC.

Worth noting for this clonotype: Given a much more abundant clone one base away, this may be a read error. The V gene is TRBV28, the J gene TRBJ2-7; D remains ambiguous. Trimming cost V 8 bases and J 2 bases, with 16 bases left between them. Germline CDR1 reads MDHEN; CDR2 reads SYDVKM. The CDR3 covers 14 residues. The CDR3 sequence: CASQMTREAYEQYF. The CDR3 DNA sequence: TGTGCCAGCCAAATGACAAGGGAAGCCTACGAGCAGTACTTC.